Below are 27 T cell receptor beta chains sequenced from a single sample in a study of breast tumors, draining lymph nodes, adjacent tissues. TCRdb reprocessed the multiplex PCR reads with MiXCR, giving one entry per CDR3 protein. Of under 20,000 distinct CDR3 sequences in the sample, over 40% were seen once. Sequencing was performed on breast tumor tissue. These receptors all stem from a female donor with breast cancer. Some clones in this sample may be carry-over from other donors' samples.

The chain joins TRBV4-3 to TRBJ1-5, with D possibly matching TRBD1 (5 bases). This CDR3 contains 13 residues. V lost 5 bases and J lost 5, with 10 bases in between. Germline loops: CDR1 LGHNA, CDR2 YSLEER. CDR3 in amino acids: CASSLGQDQPQHF. The DNA of the CDR3 is TGCGCCAGCAGCTTAGGACAAGATCAGCCCCAGCATTTT.

The chain links TRBV20-1 to TRBJ2-1; possibly TRBD1 or TRBD2 for D (5 bases each). This CDR3 region has 12 residues. In germline, CDR1 is DFQATT, CDR2 SNEGSKA (reference sequence). Trimming removed 6 bases from V and 8 bases from J, with 14 bases in between. The CDR3 is CSAWDGNDEQFF. DNA of the CDR3: TGCAGTGCCTGGGACGGCAACGATGAGCAGTTCTTC.

The rearrangement uses TRBV7-2 and TRBJ2-7; possible D gene TRBD2, 6 bases. The CDR3 has 14 residues. The germline V gene has CDR1 SGHTA and CDR2 FQGNSA. Trimming cost V 3 bases and J 9 bases, with 18 bases left between them. CDR3 sequence (DNA): TGTGCCAGCAGCTTGGATGGGACTCTCGGTGCGCAGTACTTC. It is translated as CASSLDGTLGAQYF.

This clonotype was found many times. The V and J genes are TRBV4-1 and TRBJ2-7; 8 bases are a match to TRBD2. CDR1 and CDR2 from the germline V gene are MGHRA and YSYEKL. V shed 4 bases, J shed 6 bases, and the junction held 2 bases outside the gene matches. The CDR3 runs to 12 residues. CDR3 coding DNA: TGCGCCAGCAGCCCGGGGACTAGCGAGCAGTACTTC. This gives the protein CASSPGTSEQYF.

For this clonotype: The junction differs from germline at one of its ends, possibly a read error. The V and J genes are TRBV19 and TRBJ2-1, with 9 bases that match TRBD1. The CDR3 loop spans 14 amino acids. Germline-derived CDR1 and CDR2 are LNHDA and SQIVND (reference sequence). The CDR3 DNA is TGCACCAGTACCACAGGGGGCATGTACAATGAGCAGTTCTTC. Translation: CTSTTGGMYNEQFF.

Ten or more counts support this clonotype. The rearrangement links TRBV19 to TRBJ2-7; 7 bases align to TRBD2. J lost 4 bases, V lost 5 bases, and 5 bases had no gene match. Germline-derived CDR1 and CDR2 are LNHDA and SQIVND (reference sequence). The CDR3 runs 13 residues. DNA of the CDR3: TGTGCCAGTAGTGCGGGGGAGCGGTACGAGCAGTACTTC. It yields the protein CASSAGERYEQYF.

On this clonotype itself: The DNA is left out, because the CDR3 cannot be placed on it with certainty; the CDR3 is given as TCRdb lists it. The rearrangement links TRBV4-1 to TRBJ2-5. The germline V gene has CDR1 MGHRA and CDR2 YSYEKL. The CDR3 spans 21 residues, counting both ends. The CDR3 region is CASSQDPGSHGYTFGSGTRYF.

The rearrangement joins TRBV4-3 to TRBJ2-1, with a weak D call TRBD2 (5 bases). The germline gives CDR1 LGHNA, CDR2 YSLEER. V was cut by 4 bases and J by 11 bases, with 21 bases left in between. CDR3 length: 15 residues. CDR3 protein: CASSPDTLDGVKQFF. CDR3 nucleotides: TGCGCCAGCAGCCCCGACACCCTAGACGGGGTTAAGCAGTTCTTC.

The chain employs TRBV7-2 and TRBJ1-2; the D gene is possibly TRBD1 (5 bases). This CDR3 is built from 11 residues. Between the trimmed V and J ends, which lost 4 bases and 10 bases, there was a span of 10 bases. Germline CDR1 SGHTA, CDR2 FQGNSA. The CDR3 DNA sequence: TGTGCCAGCAGCTGGGGGGTTGTCTACACCTTC. The encoded protein is CASSWGVVYTF.

The chain couples TRBV29-1 to TRBJ2-1, with a possible D match to TRBD2 (6 bases). CDR1 is SQVTM and CDR2 is ANQGSEA in the germline V gene. The CDR3 runs 14 residues. The germline V and J ends were trimmed by 3 bases and 8 bases, with 17 bases remaining between them. The DNA of the CDR3 is TGCAGCGTTGACCGGGGGAGAGGACACGATGAGCAGTTCTTC. This sequence encodes CSVDRGRGHDEQFF.

This clonotype showed up many times. V is TRBV20-1 and J is TRBJ1-1; D is unclear. Germline V lookup: CDR1 DFQATT, CDR2 SNEGSKA (reference sequence). V lost 6 bases to trimming and J lost 1 base, with 6 bases between them. The CDR3 spans 11 residues. CDR3 bases: TGCAGTGCAGTTCGGAACACTGAAGCTTTCTTT. This encodes CSAVRNTEAFF.

In this sample, this clonotype turned up many times. The chain combines TRBV20-1 with TRBJ1-5; 9 bases line up with TRBD1. Germline loops: CDR1 DFQATT, CDR2 SNEGSKA (reference sequence). Unmatched junction bases numbered 1, after V lost 5 bases and J lost 5 bases. The CDR3 runs to 12 residues. CDR3: CSARTGDQPQHF. The CDR3 DNA sequence: TGCAGTGCTCGGACAGGGGATCAGCCCCAGCATTTT.

A word on this clonotype: A read error may account for a junction end that differs from germline. The chain uses TRBV11-3 and TRBJ2-3; D is unclear. The CDR3 runs 14 residues. From germline, CDR1 is SGHNT and CDR2 YENEEA. The CDR3 region is CAGSSLATDNTRYF. In nucleotides, the CDR3 is TGTGCCGGCAGCTCCCTGGCTACCGATAATACGCGGTATTTT.

This clonotype was detected many times. The chain joins TRBV7-8 to TRBJ2-1, with unresolved D. Germline V CDR1 and CDR2: SGHVS, FQNEAQ. V was trimmed by 2 bases and J by 7 bases, leaving 6 bases between them. This CDR3 spans 12 amino acids. The CDR3 DNA reads TGTGCCAGCAGCTTAAGGGATAATGAGCAGTTCTTC. Translation: CASSLRDNEQFF. Using reference TRBV7-8 and TRBJ2-1 for the parts outside the CDR3, the full variable domain is GAGVSQSPRYKVAKRGQDVALRCDPISGHVSLFWYQQALGQGPEFLTYFQNEAQLDKSGLPSDRFFAERPEGSVSTLKIQRTQQEDSAVYLCASSLRDNEQFFGPGTRLTVL.

The sample holds many counts of this clonotype. The V call is TRBV6-6, the J call TRBJ2-7; 7 bases fit TRBD1. With V trimmed by 0 bases and J by 5 bases, 10 bases remained unmatched. Germline-derived CDR1 and CDR2 are MNHNY and SVGAGI (reference sequence). This CDR3 comprises 16 residues. The CDR3 nucleotides are TGTGCCAGCAGTTACTCACTACGACAGGGCAATAACGAGCAGTACTTC. Residues: CASSYSLRQGNNEQYF.

In its sample, this clonotype was seen many times. The rearrangement uses TRBV6-1 and TRBJ2-1, with D possibly being TRBD1 (6 bases). CDR3 length: 16 amino acids. The V end lost 2 bases, the J end lost 4 bases, and 15 bases lay between the germline ends. The germline CDR1 and CDR2 sequences are MNHNS and SASEGT. The CDR3 spells CASSESGQNLYNEQFF. In DNA, the CDR3 is TGTGCCAGCAGTGAATCCGGACAGAACCTTTACAATGAGCAGTTCTTC.

This clonotype was seen ten or more times. The chain joins TRBV7-9 to TRBJ1-4; 12 bases fit TRBD1. Trimming at V came to 5 bases and at J to 8 bases, leaving 9 bases not matched to a gene. The length of the CDR3 is 16 residues. The germline gives CDR1 SEHNR, CDR2 FQNEAQ (reference sequence). In DNA, the CDR3 is TGTGCCAGCAGCCCGGGGGGGACAGGGGGCGACGAAAAACTGTTTTTT. This codes for CASSPGGTGGDEKLFF.

This clonotype was recorded a few times. The V call is TRBV14, the J call TRBJ2-1; D is possibly TRBD2 (7 bases). V was trimmed by 0 bases and J by 3 bases, leaving 15 bases between them. The CDR3 is made up of 17 amino acids. Germline V gene sequence: CDR1 SGHDN, CDR2 FVKESK. CDR3 in DNA: TGTGCCAGCAGCCAAGATCTTGGACAGCGGGGCTACAATGAGCAGTTCTTC. It is translated as CASSQDLGQRGYNEQFF. The entire variable domain, with the rest obtained from reference TRBV14 and TRBJ2-1, is as follows: EAGVTQFPSHSVIEKGQTVTLRCDPISGHDNLYWYRRVMGKEIKFLLHFVKESKQDESGMPNNRFLAERTGGTYSTLKVQPAELEDSGVYFCASSQDLGQRGYNEQFFGPGTRLTVL.

V usage is TRBV3-1 and J usage is TRBJ2-3; the match to TRBD2 covers 7 bases. V dropped 4 bases and J dropped 3; count of bases not matched to a gene: 4. CDR1 and CDR2 (germline): LGHDT, YNNKEL (reference sequence). The CDR3 extends over 14 amino acids. This CDR3 reads CASSRGGRTDTQYF. The CDR3 DNA follows: TGTGCCAGCAGCCGCGGCGGGAGAACAGATACGCAGTATTTT.

Concerning this clonotype itself: Relative to the germline gene, one junction end is altered; a read error may explain this. This rearrangement joins TRBV7-2 to TRBJ2-7; no clear D gene. The CDR3 totals 14 residues. Germline CDR1 reads SGHTA; CDR2 reads FQGNSA. The CDR3 is CASSLVVLSYEQYF. In nucleotides, the CDR3 is TGCGCCAGCAGCTTAGTGGTTCTCTCCTACGAGCAGTACTTC.

Remarks on this clonotype: A junction boundary mismatches the germline segment, possibly from a read error. This chain uses TRBV6-2 or TRBV6-3 with TRBJ2-1, with D uncertain. Germline assignment: CDR1 MNHEY and CDR2 SVGEGT. The CDR3 runs to 15 residues. Here the CDR3 DNA reads TGTGCCAGCAGTCACTCGATGGACCCTTACAATGAGCAGTTCTTC. Amino acids: CASSHSMDPYNEQFF.

This clonotype was seen many times. The chain employs TRBV6-1 and TRBJ2-7; 7 nucleotides match TRBD2. V lost 5 bases and J lost 0; bases outside the gene matches: 7. Germline-derived CDR1 and CDR2 are MNHNS and SASEGT. CDR3 length: 15 amino acids. The CDR3 DNA reads TGTGCCAGCAGTCCCAGCGGGGTCAGCTCCTACGAGCAGTACTTC. Amino acid sequence: CASSPSGVSSYEQYF.

This clonotype was detected many times. The genes are TRBV15 and TRBJ2-1; D gene uncertain. The ends were cut back, 5 bases at V and 0 bases at J, with 8 bases in the middle. This CDR3 comprises 14 residues. The V gene's germline CDR1 is LNHNV and CDR2 YYDKDF (reference sequence). The CDR3 DNA is TGTGCCACCAGCGAATTCAGCTCCTACAATGAGCAGTTCTTC. It codes for CATSEFSSYNEQFF. The full variable domain, in which reference TRBV15 and TRBJ2-1 provide the parts outside the CDR3, is DAMVIQNPRYQVTQFGKPVTLSCSQTLNHNVMYWYQQKSSQAPKLLFHYYDKDFNNEADTPDNFQSRRPNTSFCFLDIRSPGLGDTAMYLCATSEFSSYNEQFFGPGTRLTVL.

This clonotype was seen many times. V and J are TRBV9 and TRBJ2-1, with a weak D call TRBD2 (5 bases). The germline CDR1 and CDR2 sequences are SGDLS and YYNGEE. V lost 1 base and J lost 9, with 14 bases in between. This CDR3 comprises 14 residues. The CDR3 sequence: CASSVTRNTGEQFF. The DNA of the CDR3 is TGTGCCAGCAGCGTAACTAGGAATACGGGTGAGCAGTTCTTC.

The chain has TRBV6-5 and TRBJ1-2; possibly TRBD1 for D (5 bases). The CDR3 covers 17 residues. V lost 8 bases to trimming and J lost 4 bases, with 26 bases between them. Germline values: CDR1 MNHEY, CDR2 SVGAGI. The CDR3 protein is CASRPMGLGEAGYGYTF. CDR3 sequence (DNA): TGTGCCAGCCGCCCTATGGGACTCGGGGAGGCCGGCTATGGCTACACCTTC.

Here the CDR3 reads CASGSSPYEQYF. CDR3 nucleotide sequence: TGTGCCAGCGGGAGTTCTCCCTACGAGCAGTACTTC. V and J are TRBV2 and TRBJ2-7; maybe TRBD2 (5 bases). This CDR3 has 12 amino acids. V dropped 8 bases and J dropped 2 bases, with 10 bases sitting between them. Germline V lookup: CDR1 SNHLY, CDR2 FYNNEI.

A word on this clonotype: A read error may be the cause here, since a much bigger clone is one base away. CDR3 DNA sequence: TGCAGTGCTCCTCGGCGCACTGAAACTTTCTTT. Translating it yields CSAPRRTETFF. This chain links TRBV20-1 with TRBJ1-1; D remains unclear. The CDR3 length is 11 residues. The germline V gene has CDR1 DFQATT and CDR2 SNEGSKA (reference sequence).